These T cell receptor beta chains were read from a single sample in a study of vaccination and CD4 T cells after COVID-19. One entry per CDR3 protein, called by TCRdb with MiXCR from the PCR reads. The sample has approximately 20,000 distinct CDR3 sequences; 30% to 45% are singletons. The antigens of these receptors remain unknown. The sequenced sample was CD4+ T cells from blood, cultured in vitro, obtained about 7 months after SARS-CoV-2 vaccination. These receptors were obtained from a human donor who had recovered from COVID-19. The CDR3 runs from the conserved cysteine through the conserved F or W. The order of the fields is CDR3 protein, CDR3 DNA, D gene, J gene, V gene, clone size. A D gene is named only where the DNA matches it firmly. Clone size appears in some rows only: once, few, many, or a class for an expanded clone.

CDR3 protein: CASSPDSQGTQYF
CDR3 DNA: TGTGCCAGTAGCCCGGACTCCCAGGGGACCCAGTACTTC
D gene: -
J gene: TRBJ2-5
V gene: TRBV19
clone size: -

CDR3 protein: CSAGGQVVGAEAFF
CDR3 DNA: TGCAGTGCTGGAGGACAGGTCGTTGGCGCTGAAGCTTTCTTT
D gene: TRBD1
J gene: TRBJ1-1
V gene: TRBV20-1
clone size: medium-sized

CDR3 protein: CASSWDRGEEAFF
CDR3 DNA: TGCGCCAGCAGTTGGGACAGGGGTGAAGAAGCTTTCTTT
D gene: TRBD1
J gene: TRBJ1-1
V gene: TRBV10-1
clone size: few

CDR3 protein: CASSEVVTINYGYTF
CDR3 DNA: TGTGCCAGCAGTGAAGTGGTGACAATCAACTATGGCTACACCTTC
D gene: -
J gene: TRBJ1-2
V gene: TRBV6-1
clone size: -

CDR3 protein: CASSYSGGASYEQYF
CDR3 DNA: TGTGCCAGCAGTTACTCGGGCGGAGCCTCCTACGAGCAGTACTTC
D gene: -
J gene: TRBJ2-7
V gene: TRBV6-2/TRBV6-3
clone size: -

CDR3 protein: CSASRGTTDTQYF
CDR3 DNA: TGCAGTGCTAGCCGCGGGACCACAGATACGCAGTATTTT
D gene: -
J gene: TRBJ2-3
V gene: TRBV20-1
clone size: medium-sized

CDR3 protein: CASSLTGSGYTF
CDR3 DNA: TGTGCCAGCAGTCTGACCGGGAGTGGCTACACCTTC
D gene: -
J gene: TRBJ1-2
V gene: TRBV28
clone size: -

CDR3 protein: CASSEDGGGSPLHF
CDR3 DNA: TGCGCCAGCAGTGAAGACGGTGGAGGTTCACCCCTCCACTTT
D gene: -
J gene: TRBJ1-6
V gene: TRBV10-1
clone size: few

CDR3 protein: CSASGTSGNYEQYF
CDR3 DNA: TGCAGTGCTTCTGGGACTAGCGGGAACTACGAGCAGTACTTC
D gene: TRBD2
J gene: TRBJ2-7
V gene: TRBV20-1
clone size: -

CDR3 protein: CASSLASYNEQFF
CDR3 DNA: TGTGCCAGCAGTTTGGCCTCCTACAATGAGCAGTTCTTC
D gene: -
J gene: TRBJ2-1
V gene: TRBV28
clone size: -

CDR3 protein: CSAPGQGGRQETQYF
CDR3 DNA: TGCAGTGCCCCAGGACAGGGAGGGAGGCAAGAGACCCAGTACTTC
D gene: -
J gene: TRBJ2-5
V gene: TRBV20-1
clone size: -

CDR3 protein: CSASSGLAEQFF
CDR3 DNA: TGCAGTGCTAGTTCCGGACTAGCGGAGCAGTTCTTC
D gene: TRBD2
J gene: TRBJ2-1
V gene: TRBV20-1
clone size: -

CDR3 protein: CAISPSGILTDTQYF
CDR3 DNA: TGTGCCATCAGTCCTAGCGGGATCCTCACAGATACGCAGTATTTT
D gene: TRBD2
J gene: TRBJ2-3
V gene: TRBV10-3
clone size: -

CDR3 protein: CASSSNSGANVLTF
CDR3 DNA: TGTGCCAGCTCGTCAAACTCTGGGGCCAACGTCCTGACTTTC
D gene: -
J gene: TRBJ2-6
V gene: TRBV28
clone size: -

CDR3 protein: CASSPPSAREQYF
CDR3 DNA: TGTGCCAGCTCACCCCCGTCAGCTCGCGAGCAGTACTTC
D gene: -
J gene: TRBJ2-7
V gene: TRBV18
clone size: -

CDR3 protein: CASSSRTSGRWSYEQYF
CDR3 DNA: TGTGCCAGCAGTTCCCGGACTAGCGGGAGATGGAGTTACGAGCAGTACTTC
D gene: TRBD2
J gene: TRBJ2-7
V gene: TRBV6-5
clone size: -

CDR3 protein: CASILSGGPNTEAFF
CDR3 DNA: TGTGCCAGCATCTTATCGGGCGGGCCAAACACTGAAGCTTTCTTT
D gene: -
J gene: TRBJ1-1
V gene: TRBV28
clone size: -

CDR3 protein: CASSSPGGRKDTQYF
CDR3 DNA: TGTGCCAGCAGCTCCCCGGGAGGCAGGAAAGATACGCAGTATTTT
D gene: TRBD2
J gene: TRBJ2-3
V gene: TRBV7-2
clone size: -

CDR3 protein: CASSSVGSWEQFF
CDR3 DNA: TGTGCCAGCAGCTCGGTGGGGTCTTGGGAGCAGTTCTTC
D gene: -
J gene: TRBJ2-1
V gene: TRBV7-3
clone size: -

CDR3 protein: CASSHSGGSTDTQYF
CDR3 DNA: TGTGCCAGCAGCCATTCAGGGGGAAGCACAGATACGCAGTATTTT
D gene: TRBD1
J gene: TRBJ2-3
V gene: TRBV7-3
clone size: few

CDR3 protein: CSARLPDSAPDF
CDR3 DNA: TGCAGTGCTAGACTACCAGACTCGGCCCCGGACTTC
D gene: -
J gene: TRBJ2-7
V gene: TRBV20-1
clone size: -

CDR3 protein: CASSLRSGNQPQHF
CDR3 DNA: TGTGCCAGCAGTTTAAGGAGCGGGAATCAGCCCCAGCATTTT
D gene: -
J gene: TRBJ1-5
V gene: TRBV27
clone size: few

CDR3 protein: CASSLTSGNEQFF
CDR3 DNA: TGTGCCAGCAGTTTAACTAGCGGAAATGAGCAGTTCTTC
D gene: TRBD2
J gene: TRBJ2-1
V gene: TRBV28
clone size: -

CDR3 protein: CSATESGIGETQYF
CDR3 DNA: TGCAGTGCTACTGAGAGCGGGATAGGCGAGACCCAGTACTTC
D gene: TRBD2
J gene: TRBJ2-5
V gene: TRBV20-1
clone size: few

CDR3 protein: CASHPRLSRDSQETQYF
CDR3 DNA: TGTGCCAGCCACCCCAGGCTCTCACGGGACAGCCAAGAGACCCAGTACTTC
D gene: TRBD1
J gene: TRBJ2-5
V gene: TRBV6-1
clone size: few

CDR3 protein: CASSIGRTQETQYF
CDR3 DNA: TGTGCCAGCAGCATAGGACGGACCCAAGAGACCCAGTACTTC
D gene: -
J gene: TRBJ2-5
V gene: TRBV5-4
clone size: -

CDR3 protein: CASSLMTGSNSPLHF
CDR3 DNA: TGTGCCAGCAGCTTAATGACAGGGAGTAATTCACCCCTCCACTTT
D gene: TRBD1
J gene: TRBJ1-6
V gene: TRBV7-8
clone size: few

CDR3 protein: CASSLQGADYGYTF
CDR3 DNA: TGTGCCAGCAGCTTACAGGGGGCGGACTATGGCTACACCTTC
D gene: TRBD1
J gene: TRBJ1-2
V gene: TRBV7-8
clone size: few

CDR3 protein: CASSHAGTQYF
CDR3 DNA: TGTGCCAGCAGCCACGCCGGGACCCAGTACTTC
D gene: -
J gene: TRBJ2-5
V gene: TRBV6-1
clone size: few

CDR3 protein: CASSSDREPYEQYF
CDR3 DNA: TGTGCCAGCAGCTCCGACAGGGAACCCTACGAGCAGTACTTC
D gene: TRBD1
J gene: TRBJ2-7
V gene: TRBV7-3
clone size: few

CDR3 protein: CSTTGPDGYEQFF
CDR3 DNA: TGCAGTACCACGGGACCCGACGGCTATGAGCAGTTCTTC
D gene: -
J gene: TRBJ2-1
V gene: TRBV20-1
clone size: few

CDR3 protein: CASSQNAGTGTYEQYF
CDR3 DNA: TGTGCCAGCAGCCAAAACGCCGGGACGGGGACCTACGAGCAGTACTTC
D gene: -
J gene: TRBJ2-7
V gene: TRBV4-2
clone size: -

CDR3 protein: CASKGGSGREDWVMNTEAFF
CDR3 DNA: TGTGCCAGCAAGGGGGGATCGGGCAGGGAAGATTGGGTGATGAACACTGAAGCTTTCTTT
D gene: -
J gene: TRBJ1-1
V gene: TRBV6-1
clone size: -

CDR3 protein: CASSYGVLDTDTQYF
CDR3 DNA: TGTGCCAGCAGTTACGGGGTGTTGGACACAGATACGCAGTATTTT
D gene: -
J gene: TRBJ2-3
V gene: TRBV6-5
clone size: few

CDR3 protein: CASSLMLAQETQYF
CDR3 DNA: TGTGCCAGCAGCTTGATGCTAGCTCAAGAGACCCAGTACTTC
D gene: -
J gene: TRBJ2-5
V gene: TRBV5-4
clone size: few

CDR3 protein: CSASGEDEQYF
CDR3 DNA: TGCAGTGCTAGTGGGGAGGACGAGCAGTACTTC
D gene: -
J gene: TRBJ2-7
V gene: TRBV20-1
clone size: few

CDR3 protein: CASSARLAGSSYNEQFF
CDR3 DNA: TGTGCCAGCAGCGCGCGACTAGCGGGGAGCTCCTACAATGAGCAGTTCTTC
D gene: TRBD2
J gene: TRBJ2-1
V gene: TRBV7-6
clone size: few

CDR3 protein: CASSELFSTGLGTQYF
CDR3 DNA: TGTGCCAGCAGTGAATTGTTCTCTACCGGGCTGGGGACCCAGTACTTC
D gene: -
J gene: TRBJ2-5
V gene: TRBV6-1
clone size: -

CDR3 protein: CASSEASATNTGELFF
CDR3 DNA: TGTGCCAGCAGTGAAGCTAGCGCCACGAACACCGGGGAGCTGTTTTTT
D gene: -
J gene: TRBJ2-2
V gene: TRBV28
clone size: -

CDR3 protein: CSARRIAGAKNIQYF
CDR3 DNA: TGCAGTGCTAGACGTATAGCGGGAGCTAAAAACATTCAGTACTTC
D gene: TRBD2
J gene: TRBJ2-4
V gene: TRBV20-1
clone size: -

CDR3 protein: CASTAGGWEQFF
CDR3 DNA: TGTGCCAGCACCGCCGGGGGATGGGAGCAGTTCTTC
D gene: -
J gene: TRBJ2-1
V gene: TRBV6-1
clone size: -

CDR3 protein: CASSEVGSGYEQFF
CDR3 DNA: TGTGCCAGCAGTGAGGTTGGTAGCGGGTATGAGCAGTTCTTC
D gene: TRBD2
J gene: TRBJ2-1
V gene: TRBV25-1
clone size: -

CDR3 protein: CASSLFRGQDSPLHF
CDR3 DNA: TGTGCCAGCAGTTTATTTAGAGGGCAGGATTCACCCCTCCACTTT
D gene: -
J gene: TRBJ1-6
V gene: TRBV27
clone size: few

CDR3 protein: CASSRGEAAVLTF
CDR3 DNA: TGTGCCAGCAGCAGGGGGGAGGCTGCCGTCCTGACTTTC
D gene: -
J gene: TRBJ2-6
V gene: TRBV7-8
clone size: few

CDR3 protein: CASSLASTDTQYF
CDR3 DNA: TGTGCCAGCAGCTTAGCCAGCACAGATACGCAGTATTTT
D gene: -
J gene: TRBJ2-3
V gene: TRBV7-2
clone size: -

CDR3 protein: CASRRSSVGEEAFF
CDR3 DNA: TGTGCCAGCAGGCGGAGTAGTGTAGGAGAAGAAGCTTTCTTT
D gene: -
J gene: TRBJ1-1
V gene: TRBV28
clone size: -